This TCR beta chain was sequenced for a study of CD8 T cells in ankylosing spondylitis. The length of the CDR3 is 15 residues. Trimming stripped 0 bases from V and 2 bases from J, with 10 bases between. Germline CDR1 and CDR2: LNHNV and YYDKDF (reference sequence). Findings and caveats of the study: Characteristic of ankylosing spondylitis blood, it appeared, was a TCR beta motif comprising about eight highly homologous variants.

As for this clonotype: The antigen is unknown.

MiXCR, applied by TCRdb to the 5' RACE reads, yields one record per CDR3 protein. Here the sample spans approximately 540,000 distinct CDR3 sequences, roughly an eighth being singletons. The gene calls are TRBV15 and TRBJ1-2; D might be TRBD1 (5 bases). The source is a male donor with ankylosing spondylitis. Material: blood, either unsorted or a sorted T cell fraction (not recorded which). CDR3 region: CATSRDQGPNYGYTF. The CDR3 DNA is TGTGCCACCAGCAGAGATCAGGGACCAAACTATGGCTACACCTTC.